The 5 T cell receptor beta chains in this list originate from one sample, sequenced in a study of T cell responses to AZD1222 COVID-19 vaccine. Generated by immunoSEQ multiplex PCR, the TCRdb table keeps only in-frame clones and is missing some. In the table there are 150,000 to 200,000 clones, around 94% of which are singletons. The specimen was peripheral blood, collected 28 days after the second AZD1222 dose. The receptors come from an adult who received the AZD1222 COVID-19 vaccine.

This rearrangement joins TRBV6-5 to TRBJ2-7; D perhaps matches TRBD2 (5 bases). The germline CDR1 and CDR2 sequences are MNHEY and SVGAGI. This CDR3 contains 13 residues. Here the CDR3 DNA reads TGTGCTTCACTAGAGGAAAGCTCCTACGAGCAGTACTTC. This gives the protein CASLEESSYEQYF.

J is TRBJ2-3 and V is TRBV6-2 or TRBV6-3; 10 bases map to TRBD2. With V trimmed by 6 bases and J by 2 bases, 5 bases remained unmatched. The germline CDR1 and CDR2 sequences are MNHEY and SVGEGT. The CDR3 loop spans 15 amino acids. The CDR3 protein is CASSGLADPTDTQYF. The CDR3, as DNA: TGTGCCAGCAGCGGACTAGCGGACCCCACAGATACGCAGTATTTT.

The genes are TRBV18 and TRBJ2-7, with D tentatively TRBD1 (5 bases). This CDR3 contains 13 residues. Germline V gene sequence: CDR1 KGHSH, CDR2 LQKENI. V was trimmed by 3 bases and J by 6 bases, leaving 12 bases between them. CDR3 region: CASSPDNVGEQYF. The CDR3 nucleotides are TGTGCCAGCTCACCGGACAATGTGGGCGAGCAGTACTTC.

Concerning this clone: Other DNA sequences from this sample encode an identical CDR3 as well. V gene TRBV7-2 combines with J gene TRBJ2-5, with TRBD2 as a possible D gene (6 bases). CDR3 length equals 13 residues. Germline values: CDR1 SGHTA, CDR2 FQGNSA. V gave up 5 bases and J gave up 5 bases, with 12 bases separating them. The CDR3 region is CASSPRGGETQYF. The DNA for the CDR3 is TGTGCCAGCAGCCCTCGAGGAGGGGAGACCCAGTACTTC. Variable domain in full (rest from reference TRBV7-2 and TRBJ2-5): GAGVSQSPSNKVTEKGKDVELRCDPISGHTALYWYRQSLGQGLEFLIYFQGNSAPDKSGLPSDRFSAERTGGSVSTLTIQRTQQEDSAVYLCASSPRGGETQYFGPGTRLLVL.

V is TRBV9 and J is TRBJ2-7, with a weak D call TRBD2 (6 bases). Germline-derived CDR1 and CDR2 are SGDLS and YYNGEE. The ends were cut back, 0 bases at V and 3 bases at J, with 13 bases in the middle. The CDR3 extends over 15 amino acids. CDR3 in DNA: TGTGCCAGCAGCGTAGGATCGGGGGTCGACTACGAGCAGTACTTC. Translation gives CASSVGSGVDYEQYF.